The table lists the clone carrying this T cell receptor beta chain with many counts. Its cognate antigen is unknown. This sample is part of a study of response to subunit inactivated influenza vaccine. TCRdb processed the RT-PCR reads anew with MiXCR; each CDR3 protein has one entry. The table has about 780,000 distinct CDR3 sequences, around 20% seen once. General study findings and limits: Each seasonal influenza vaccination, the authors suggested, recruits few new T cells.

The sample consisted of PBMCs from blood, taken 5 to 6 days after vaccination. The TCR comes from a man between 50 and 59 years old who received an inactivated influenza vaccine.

The CDR3 sequence is CSVSITGFQTGELFF. DNA for the CDR3: TGCAGCGTCTCGATTACAGGGTTTCAGACCGGGGAGCTGTTTTTT. This chain joins TRBV29-1 and TRBJ2-2; D is possibly TRBD1 (6 bases). Germline lookup yields CDR1 SQVTM and CDR2 ANQGSEA. The CDR3 loop spans 15 amino acids. The V and J ends lost 6 bases and 5 bases respectively, with 19 bases between them.